These T cell receptor beta chains were read from a single sample in a study of blood T cell repertoires in COVID-19. Produced via immunoSEQ multiplex PCR; TCRdb's table is partial and in-frame only. The sample contains 97,000 or so clones, approximately 85% of which appear only once. Sequenced sample: peripheral blood. The receptor set was obtained from a man in his forties with active or convalescent COVID-19. Each CDR3 is given with its conserved first and last residue. The order of the fields is D gene, J gene, V gene, clone size, CDR3 length, CDR3 DNA, CDR3 protein. The D gene is left open where the match is weak. Rows give clone size only sometimes, using once, few, many, or a class for an expanded clone.

>.|TRBJ1-4|TRBV9|.|16
TGTGCCAGCAGCGTTTCGGCAGGTTCAACTAATGAAAAACTGTTTTTT
CASSVSAGSTNEKLFF
>.|TRBJ2-7|TRBV15|.|17
TGTGCCACCAGCAGAGATGGGTGGGAGACAAAAACCTACGAGCAGTACTTC
CATSRDGWETKTYEQYF
>TRBD2|TRBJ2-7|TRBV5-1|.|16
TGCGCCAGCAGCTTAGGACTAGCGGGGACAAGGCGTGAGCAGTACTTC
CASSLGLAGTRREQYF
>.|TRBJ2-3|TRBV9|few|14
TGTGCCAGCAGCGTAGGGGCTAGCGTCGATACGCAGTATTTT
CASSVGASVDTQYF
>.|TRBJ1-2|TRBV30|.|14
TGTGCCTGGAGTTCTACAGGGCTGTTGAGTGGCTACACCTTC
CAWSSTGLLSGYTF
>.|TRBJ1-1|TRBV5-1|.|14
TGCGCCAGCAGCCCTACGACAGGTTACACTGAAGCTTTCTTT
CASSPTTGYTEAFF
>TRBD1|TRBJ1-5|TRBV7-2|.|15
TGTGCCAGCAGCTCCGGACAGGGCAGCAATCAGCCCCAGCATTTT
CASSSGQGSNQPQHF
>.|TRBJ1-2|TRBV30|.|12
TGTGCCTGGAGTGTAATAAGGGGCGGCTACACCTTC
CAWSVIRGGYTF
>TRBD2|TRBJ2-3|TRBV7-3|.|19
TGTGCCAGCAGCTTAATCGCGACTAGCGGGGGGGCTGAGGCAGATACGCAGTATTTT
CASSLIATSGGAEADTQYF
>TRBD1|TRBJ1-2|TRBV5-4|.|15
TGTGCCAGCAGCCCTGAGGGGGCCGGGAACTATGGCTACACCTTC
CASSPEGAGNYGYTF
>.|TRBJ1-1|TRBV30|.|18
TGTGCCTGGAGTGTAGGGGTAGGGGTCGGATTTACATCTCCGCGTACTTTCTTT
CAWSVGVGVGFTSPRTFF
>.|TRBJ2-2|TRBV2|.|14
TGTGCCAGCAGCACACCCCGTGGTACCGGGGAGCTGTTTTTT
CASSTPRGTGELFF
>TRBD2|TRBJ2-1|TRBV11-2|.|18
TGTGCCAGCAGCTTATCCCATGGTGGCGGGGGGGAAAGGAATGAGCAGTTCTTC
CASSLSHGGGGERNEQFF
>.|TRBJ1-2|TRBV20-1|.|11
TGCAGTGCTAGCCGGGACTATGGCTACACCTTC
CSASRDYGYTF
>TRBD1|TRBJ2-7|TRBV6-2/TRBV6-3|.|14
TGTGCCAGCAGTTACAGGGGGCAGCGGTACGAGCAGTACTTC
CASSYRGQRYEQYF
>.|TRBJ2-7|TRBV9|.|11
TGTGCCAGCAGCTCATCCTACGAGCAGTACTTC
CASSSSYEQYF
>.|TRBJ2-6|TRBV7-3|few|18
TGTGCCAGCAGCTTATTAGGGCAGGACTACTCTGGGGCCAACGTCCTGACTTTC
CASSLLGQDYSGANVLTF
>.|TRBJ1-5|TRBV19|once|16
TGTGCCAGTAGTATAGAAGAGGTCGTCGGCAATCAGCCCCAGCATTTT
CASSIEEVVGNQPQHF
>.|TRBJ2-5|TRBV18|.|14
TGTGCCAGCTCACCGGATCGCGGAGAGGAGACCCAGTACTTC
CASSPDRGEETQYF
>.|TRBJ1-5|TRBV11-2|.|14
TGTGCCAGCAGCACCGACAGCATCGGGCAGCCCCAGCATTTT
CASSTDSIGQPQHF
>TRBD2|TRBJ2-5|TRBV3-1/TRBV3-2|.|16
TGTGCCAGCAGCCTCGGGACTAGCGGGGGGGACGAGACCCAGTACTTC
CASSLGTSGGDETQYF
>.|TRBJ1-2|TRBV6-1|.|13
TGTGCCAGCATTCCGGGTCTCGGCTATGGCTACACCTTC
CASIPGLGYGYTF
>TRBD2|TRBJ2-5|TRBV18|once|14
TGTGCCAGCTCGTCTGGCGGGGGCCAAGAGACCCAGTACTTC
CASSSGGGQETQYF
>.|TRBJ1-6|TRBV11-2|.|15
TGTGCCAGCAGCCCGGATGGGGCTCGAGGTTCACCCCTCCACTTT
CASSPDGARGSPLHF
>.|TRBJ1-1|TRBV7-3|few|13
TGTGCCAGCAGCTCCTCGAGTATCACTGAAGCTTTCTTT
CASSSSSITEAFF
>.|TRBJ1-3|TRBV7-6|.|16
TGTGCCAGCAGCTCCTTCCCATCTACTTCTGGAAACACCATATATTTT
CASSSFPSTSGNTIYF
>TRBD1|TRBJ2-5|TRBV9|.|16
TGTGCCAGCAGCGCCAGAGACAGGGGAAAACAAGAGACCCAGTACTTC
CASSARDRGKQETQYF
>.|TRBJ1-6|TRBV7-6|once|18
TGTGCCAGCAGCTTAGGGGAAACCTACGGACTCTATAATTCACCCCTCCACTTT
CASSLGETYGLYNSPLHF
>.|TRBJ1-5|TRBV6-6|.|18
TGTGCCAGCAGTCCCCTCTCGGCCCAGGGAGGGAGGAATCAGCCCCAGCATTTT
CASSPLSAQGGRNQPQHF
>.|TRBJ1-6|TRBV5-6|.|15
TGTGCCAGCGCGCGCCGGGTAGCGGGAAATTCACCCCTCCACTTT
CASARRVAGNSPLHF
>TRBD1|TRBJ1-5|TRBV3-1/TRBV3-2|once|14
TGTGCCAGCAGCGAAACAGGGGGCAATCAGCCCCAGCATTTT
CASSETGGNQPQHF
>TRBD2|TRBJ2-3|TRBV27|.|14
TGTGCCACTCAATGGACTAGCGGGGTTTATACGCAGTATTTT
CATQWTSGVYTQYF
>.|TRBJ1-5|TRBV2|.|16
TGTGCCAGCAGTGGGGGAGGGGGGCAGTTTAATCAGCCCCAGCATTTT
CASSGGGGQFNQPQHF
>.|TRBJ2-7|TRBV5-1|.|16
TGCGCCAGCAGCTATGCCACTCCACCTCCCTCCTACGAGCAGTACTTC
CASSYATPPPSYEQYF
>.|TRBJ2-2|TRBV7-9|.|16
TGTGCCAGCAGCTTATCTATTCTCCCCGACACCGGGGAGCTGTTTTTT
CASSLSILPDTGELFF
>.|TRBJ1-6|TRBV6-4|few|16
TGTGCCAGCAGGGGGGGTGATGGGGAAGGGAATTCACCCCTCCACTTT
CASRGGDGEGNSPLHF
>.|TRBJ2-1|TRBV19|.|15
TGTGCCAGTAGGTCGGACACCAGCTCCTACAATGAGCAGTTCTTC
CASRSDTSSYNEQFF
>.|TRBJ2-4|TRBV6-5|.|16
TGTGCCAGCAGTTCCGGGGGTAAACTAGCCAAAAACATTCAGTACTTC
CASSSGGKLAKNIQYF
>TRBD1|TRBJ1-5|TRBV19|.|16
TGTGCCAGTAGTACCCGAGGACAGGGGGCCAATCAGCCCCAGCATTTT
CASSTRGQGANQPQHF
>.|TRBJ2-6|TRBV5-1|.|16
TGCGCCAGCAGCTCCACAGTCATCTCTGGGGCCAACGTCCTGACTTTC
CASSSTVISGANVLTF